This record looks at one TCR beta chain sequence and its context. Its cognate antigen has yet to be identified. No base quality values were provided; no much bigger clone lies one nucleotide off. This sample is part of a study of T cell responses to AZD1222 COVID-19 vaccine (dated by TCRdb to the early 2020s). With regard to the full study: Because spike-specific TCR depth and breadth did not differ between the two schedules, AZD1222 recipients who got a second dose at roughly 4 weeks were pooled with those who got a second dose at roughly 12 weeks. TCR sequencing covered over 230 trial participants: 207 given two doses of AZD1222 and 26 given two doses of MenACWY control vaccine. Enrollment into the trials was organized by age into subgroups of 18-55, 56-69 and 70-plus years, and those subgroups contained roughly 140, 27 and 60 TCR-sequenced participants, respectively.

The CDR3 regions of human TCRbeta chains were analyzed by immunosequencing. In the paper's pipeline: TCRs in the repertoires were matched against a reference library of SARS-CoV-2-specific TCRs that had been generated with the MIRA antigen-specificity platform. Breadth was defined as the fraction of unique TCRs that were SARS-CoV-2-associated. Depth was defined as the fraction of total T cells that were SARS-CoV-2-associated. Using the MIRA data, every spike-specific TCR was mapped to the spike region that the TCR reacted to and assigned to either a CD4 or a CD8 class. Log10-transformed breadth and depth values were compared by one-way ANOVA with Sidak's multiple comparisons tests. Entries here come from immuneACCESS through TCRdb and include only in-frame sequences with V and J called. Some clones fail to appear in such tables; in the studies checked, an unresolved V gene covers under half of the shortfall, and the cause of the remainder is unknown. That table furnishes V, J and clone size, whereas the DNA furnished D and trimming. The sample contains 170,000 or so clones, 90% of them found a single time. The ten biggest clones cover roughly 3.1% of the sample.

The time point label of this sample denotes: baseline before first vaccination. Vaccinee samples were obtained from the UK trials COV001 and COV002, which included a single-blind randomized controlled phase 2/3 trial of AZD1222 (ChAdOx1 nCoV-19) in healthy adults. Trial participant PBMC samples were collected at day 0 and day 28 after the second dose for TCRbeta chain sequencing. Broader findings and caveats from the paper: Epitopes outside the regions mutated in the B.1.351 and B.1.1.7 variants were reportedly recognized by nearly half of the unique spike-specific TCRs. The 56-69-year group was small, and its depth increase did not reach significance, likely because of low power. Conclusions about previously exposed vaccinees are limited because only six or seven AZD1222 recipients were SARS-CoV-2 seropositive at baseline. After two AZD1222 doses, both the breadth and the depth of spike-specific TCRs were significantly higher than at day 0 and than in MenACWY recipients. Participants were mostly white British, with more females than males. The authors suggested clonal diversity may have been underestimated. The vaccine-associated CD4 TCRs covered the entire spike protein, and the dominant responses fell in regions 160-218 and 743-854. Because no samples from the day 14 peak response were available, repertoires could be characterized only after the peak T cell response.

The TCR was taken from an adult in good health. Here the sequenced sample was peripheral blood, taken on day 0 of AZD1222 vaccination.

This receptor has the CDR3 CASSQGQSQETQYF. The bases are TGTGCCAGCAGCCAGGGACAGTCCCAAGAGACCCAGTACTTC. The chain was built from TRBV5-4 and TRBJ2-5, and TRBD1 aligns with 7 junction nucleotides. Spanning cysteine to phenylalanine, the CDR3 consists of 14 amino acids. The read is trimmed to its CDR3 DNA, 42 bases read in frame from base 1. Trimming takes 4 bases off V and 1 base off J; junction bases not matched to a gene: 4. Per the germline V gene (reference sequence), SGHNT is the CDR1 and YYREEE is the CDR2.